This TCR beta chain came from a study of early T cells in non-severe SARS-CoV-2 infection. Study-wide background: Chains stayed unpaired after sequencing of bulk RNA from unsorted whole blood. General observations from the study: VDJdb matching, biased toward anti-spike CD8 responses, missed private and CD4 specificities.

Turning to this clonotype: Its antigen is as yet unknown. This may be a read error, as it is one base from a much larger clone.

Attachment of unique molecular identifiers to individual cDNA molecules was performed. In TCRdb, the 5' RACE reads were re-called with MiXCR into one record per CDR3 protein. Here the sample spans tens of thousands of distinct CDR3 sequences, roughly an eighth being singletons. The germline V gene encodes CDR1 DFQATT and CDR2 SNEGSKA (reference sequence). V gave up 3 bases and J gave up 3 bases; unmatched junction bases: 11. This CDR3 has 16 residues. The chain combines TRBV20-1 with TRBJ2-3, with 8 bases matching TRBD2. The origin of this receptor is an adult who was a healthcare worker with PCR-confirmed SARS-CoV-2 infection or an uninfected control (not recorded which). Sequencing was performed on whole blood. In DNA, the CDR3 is TGCAGTGCTAGCATCCGAGCGGGGGAAAGAACAGATACGCAGTATTTT. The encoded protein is CSASIRAGERTDTQYF.